One and the same sample provided the 25 T cell receptor beta chains below, sequenced in a study of T cell repertoires in cytomegalovirus infection. Each CDR3 protein gets one entry after TCRdb re-called the reads with MiXCR. This sample has approximately 97,000 distinct CDR3 sequences, with approximately 15% found just once. Specimen: PBMCs. The source of these receptors is a human donor in good health (CMV status not recorded). Some clones in this sample may be carry-over from other donors' samples.

The chain carries TRBV30 and TRBJ1-5; maybe TRBD1 (5 bases). The length of the CDR3 is 13 residues. Trimming stripped 1 base from V and 4 bases from J, with 8 bases between. Germline values: CDR1 GTSNPN, CDR2 SVGIG (reference sequence). The CDR3, as DNA: TGTGCCTGGAGTGACGGGGGAAATCAGCCCCAGCATTTT. Translated, it gives CAWSDGGNQPQHF. The variable domain in full, completed from reference TRBV30 and TRBJ1-5, reads SQTIHQWPATLVQPVGSPLSLECTVEGTSNPNLYWYRQAAGRGLQLLFYSVGIGQISSEVPQNLSASRPQDRQFILSSKKLLLSDSGFYLCAWSDGGNQPQHFGDGTRLSIL.

The V gene is TRBV28, the J gene TRBJ1-1; a weak D match, TRBD1 (6 bases). This CDR3 spans 14 amino acids. CDR1 is MDHEN and CDR2 is SYDVKM in the germline V gene. V was cut by 6 bases and J by 6 bases, with 17 bases left in between. The CDR3: CASRPPRGAPEAFF. Here the CDR3 DNA reads TGTGCCAGCAGGCCCCCCCGGGGGGCCCCTGAAGCTTTCTTT.

The chain recombines TRBV20-1 with TRBJ1-3, with 8 nucleotides matching TRBD1. The ends lost 0 bases at V and 0 bases at J; junction bases unmatched: 1. The CDR3 totals 15 residues. The germline gives CDR1 DFQATT, CDR2 SNEGSKA (reference sequence). In nucleotides, the CDR3 is TGCAGTGCTAGAGAGGGGACAGGCTCTGGAAACACCATATATTTT. Its translation: CSAREGTGSGNTIYF.

This clonotype was picked up many times. The gene calls are TRBV28 and TRBJ1-2, with D possibly matching TRBD1 (6 bases). V dropped 5 bases and J dropped 3 bases, with 19 bases sitting between them. This CDR3 is 16 amino acids long. The V gene's germline CDR1 is MDHEN and CDR2 SYDVKM. The CDR3 region is CASSPPGAGDYYGYTF. CDR3 DNA: TGTGCCAGCAGTCCGCCGGGGGCAGGGGATTACTATGGCTACACCTTC.

This clonotype was counted at least ten times. The chain has TRBV7-2 and TRBJ2-3; 9 bases line up with TRBD2. The junction had 7 bases not matched to a gene; V was cut back by 4 bases and J by 2 bases. Germline V gives CDR1 SGHTA, CDR2 FQGNSA. The CDR3 is 16 amino acids. The CDR3 region has the DNA TGTGCCAGCAGCTACAGCGGGGGGTCGGCCACAGATACGCAGTATTTT. This encodes CASSYSGGSATDTQYF.

This clonotype was counted between two and nine times. The J gene is TRBJ2-2, the V gene TRBV15, with D tentatively TRBD2 (6 bases). The V and J ends lost 7 bases and 4 bases respectively, with 16 bases between them. There are 15 residues in the CDR3. Germline loops: CDR1 LNHNV, CDR2 YYDKDF (reference sequence). In DNA form, the CDR3 reads TGTGCCACCACCCCGACTAGGCCCCCCACCGGGGAGCTGTTTTTT. Encoded protein: CATTPTRPPTGELFF.

This clonotype occurred many times. V gene TRBV20-1 combines with J gene TRBJ1-5; no firm D call. This CDR3 comprises 13 residues. Trimming cost V 4 bases and J 2 bases, with 9 bases left between them. Germline-derived CDR1 and CDR2 are DFQATT and SNEGSKA (reference sequence). CDR3 residues: CSAKRTGNQPQHF. CDR3 DNA: TGCAGTGCTAAGCGAACGGGCAATCAGCCCCAGCATTTT.

This clonotype came up many times. The gene calls are TRBV11-2 and TRBJ1-5; D not certain. This CDR3 comprises 14 residues. Germline loops: CDR1 SGHAT, CDR2 FQNNGV. With 5 bases removed from V and 6 bases from J, the gap between germline ends came to 14 bases. DNA of the CDR3: TGTGCCAGCAGCCAATCATTGGGGTCTCAGCCCCAGCATTTT. Its protein is CASSQSLGSQPQHF.

This clonotype appeared a few times. The J gene is TRBJ2-2, the V gene TRBV20-1; TRBD2 matches at 14 bases. The CDR3 has 18 residues. The V gene's germline CDR1 is DFQATT and CDR2 SNEGSKA (reference sequence). J was trimmed by 3 bases and V by 0 bases; bases with no gene match: 6. The CDR3 DNA sequence: TGCAGTGCTAGAGATGGCGGGACTAGCGGGGGAGACACCGGGGAGCTGTTTTTT. This gives the protein CSARDGGTSGGDTGELFF.

This clonotype came up many times. The gene calls are TRBV6-1 and TRBJ1-5; TRBD1 agrees at 10 bases. Germline-derived CDR1 and CDR2 are MNHNS and SASEGT. The V and J ends lost 4 bases and 4 bases, in that order; junction bases with no gene match: 7. The CDR3 extends over 16 amino acids. CDR3 residues: CASSAWDRGRNQPQHF. In nucleotides, the CDR3 is TGTGCCAGCAGTGCTTGGGACAGGGGACGTAATCAGCCCCAGCATTTT.

This clonotype appeared many times. V is TRBV7-2 and J is TRBJ2-3; a possible D gene is TRBD1 (7 bases). CDR1 is SGHTA and CDR2 is FQGNSA in the germline V gene. The CDR3 extends over 12 amino acids. The V gene lost 6 bases and the J gene lost 8 bases, with 12 bases spanning the gap. CDR3 DNA sequence: TGTGCCAGCAGGTCCCAGGGGGGTACGCAGTATTTT. It translates to CASRSQGGTQYF.

In this sample, this clonotype turned up many times. This rearrangement joins TRBV6-2 or TRBV6-3 to TRBJ2-2; no firm D call. The germline V gene encodes CDR1 MNHEY and CDR2 SVGEGT. The CDR3 covers 17 residues. V was shortened by 6 bases and J by 4 bases, with 21 bases between the two germline ends. CDR3 region: CASSAERRSSGTGELFF. The CDR3 region has the DNA TGTGCCAGCAGCGCCGAACGGCGATCCTCGGGCACCGGGGAGCTGTTTTTT.

The gene calls are TRBV14 and TRBJ1-2; D is perhaps TRBD1 (6 bases). This CDR3 region has 14 residues. V was clipped by 3 bases and J by 2 bases, with 10 bases between them. Germline values: CDR1 SGHDN, CDR2 FVKESK. CDR3 DNA: TGTGCCAGCAGCCAGAGAGGGGGGAACTATGGCTACACCTTC. As protein: CASSQRGGNYGYTF.

This clonotype was recorded at least ten times. This sequence joins TRBV28 and TRBJ1-1; possibly TRBD1 for D (5 bases). Germline CDR1 reads MDHEN; CDR2 reads SYDVKM. V lost 10 bases to trimming and J lost 1 base, with 19 bases between them. The CDR3 runs to 15 residues. DNA for the CDR3: TGTGCCATCCTGAATCGTGGGGGTAAGAACACTGAAGCTTTCTTT. The encoded protein is CAILNRGGKNTEAFF.

This clonotype has a handful of counts. The gene calls are TRBV6-1 and TRBJ2-5, with D possibly being TRBD1 or TRBD2 (6 bases each). The germline V gene encodes CDR1 MNHNS and CDR2 SASEGT. This CDR3 contains 12 residues. With 11 bases removed from V and 3 bases from J, the gap between germline ends came to 13 bases. DNA of the CDR3: TGTGCCGCTTCGAGGGGGGAAGAGACCCAGTACTTC. It yields the protein CAASRGEETQYF.

The sample holds a few counts of this clonotype. A much larger clone differs by one base, so this may be a read error. The chain joins TRBV7-2 to TRBJ1-2, with 7 bases matching TRBD1. The ends lost 2 bases at V and 2 bases at J; junction bases unmatched: 2. Germline V gene lookup returns CDR1 SGHTA and CDR2 FQGNSA. CDR3 length: 14 residues. The CDR3 loop reads CASSLPDRNYGYTF. The CDR3 DNA sequence: TGTGCCAGCAGCTTACCGGACAGGAACTATGGCTACACCTTC.

This chain joins TRBV5-1 and TRBJ2-5, with D hard to call. The ends were cut back, 2 bases at V and 4 bases at J, with 9 bases in the middle. The CDR3 is 13 residues long. Germline lookup yields CDR1 SGHRS and CDR2 YFSETQ. CDR3 amino acids: CASSFEASETQYF. CDR3 DNA sequence: TGCGCCAGCAGCTTCGAAGCGTCAGAGACCCAGTACTTC.

In its sample, this clonotype was seen many times. The V call is TRBV5-6, the J call TRBJ1-1; D might be TRBD1 (6 bases). Germline assignment: CDR1 SGHDT and CDR2 YYEEEE. V lost 4 bases to trimming and J lost 4 bases, with 14 bases between them. The CDR3 is 14 residues long. The CDR3 region has the DNA TGTGCCAGCAGCCCCGGTGGGGGCTCCACTGAAGCTTTCTTT. Amino acids: CASSPGGGSTEAFF. Drawing the rest from reference TRBV5-6 and TRBJ1-1, the complete variable domain is DAGVTQSPTHLIKTRGQQVTLRCSPKSGHDTVSWYQQALGQGPQFIFQYYEEEERQRGNFPDRFSGHQFPNYSSELNVNALLLGDSALYLCASSPGGGSTEAFFGQGTRLTVV.

Only a few counts were recorded for this clonotype. The V and J genes are TRBV29-1 and TRBJ2-7; 10 nucleotides match TRBD1. Germline V gene sequence: CDR1 SQVTM, CDR2 ANQGSEA. The CDR3 has 17 amino acids. Trimming cost V 5 bases and J 0 bases; bases outside gene matches: 13. CDR3 in amino acids: CSVTRDRGRGSSYEQYF. CDR3 coding DNA: TGCAGCGTTACCCGAGACAGGGGGCGGGGGAGCTCCTACGAGCAGTACTTC.

A few counts support this clonotype. The V gene is TRBV12-3 or TRBV12-4, the J gene TRBJ2-2; D gene ambiguous. The CDR3 runs to 14 residues. The V and J ends lost 4 bases and 6 bases respectively, with 12 bases between them. In nucleotides, the CDR3 is TGTGCCAGCAGTTCGGAGTATTTTGCCGGGGAGCTGTTTTTT. Its translation: CASSSEYFAGELFF.

The chain joins TRBV4-1 to TRBJ1-5; D not certain. Germline lookup yields CDR1 MGHRA and CDR2 YSYEKL. The germline V and J ends were trimmed by 0 bases and 5 bases, with 5 bases remaining between them. The CDR3 covers 13 residues. The CDR3 bases are TGCGCCAGCAGCCAAGACAGGTATCAGCCCCAGCATTTT. Translation gives CASSQDRYQPQHF.

Points on this clonotype: The junction does not match germline at one end; this may be a read error. The rearrangement joins TRBV7-2 to TRBJ1-6; 9 nucleotides match TRBD1. There are 15 residues in the CDR3. Germline V CDR1 and CDR2: SGHTA, FQGNSA. CDR3 in DNA: TGTGCCAACAGCTTGGAGGGACAGGGCATTTCACCCCTCCACTTT. It translates to CANSLEGQGISPLHF. Combining the CDR3 with reference TRBV7-2 and TRBJ1-6 gives the whole variable domain GAGVSQSPSNKVTEKGKDVELRCDPISGHTALYWYRQSLGQGLEFLIYFQGNSAPDKSGLPSDRFSAERTGGSVSTLTIQRTQQEDSAVYLCANSLEGQGISPLHFGNGTRLTVT.

At least ten counts were recorded for this clonotype. CDR3 DNA: TGTGCCAGCAGCTTAGCGGGGGGCACAGATACGCAGTATTTT. Protein: CASSLAGGTDTQYF. The chain is built from TRBV7-6 and TRBJ2-3; D possibly matches TRBD1 or TRBD2 (5 bases each). Germline CDR1 reads SGHVS; CDR2 reads FNYEAQ. Trimming took 0 bases from V and 1 from J, leaving 5 bases between them. The CDR3 length is 14 residues.

This clonotype was seen only a few times. The CDR3 nucleotides are TGTGCCAGCAGCCAAGTTTACGATACGCAGTATTTT. This encodes CASSQVYDTQYF. This chain uses TRBV11-2 with TRBJ2-3; D ambiguous. There are 12 residues in the CDR3. The germline V gene has CDR1 SGHAT and CDR2 FQNNGV. Deletions cut 5 bases from V and 6 bases from J, with 9 bases between.

At least ten counts were recorded for this clonotype. CDR3 nucleotide sequence: TGTGCCATCAGTGAAGGCAGCGGGGACACTTACACCCATACGCAGTATTTT. Translated, it gives CAISEGSGDTYTHTQYF. The chain couples TRBV10-3 to TRBJ2-3; the D gene is possibly TRBD2 (7 bases). Germline V CDR1 and CDR2: ENHRY, SYGVKD. The CDR3 extends over 17 amino acids. Trimming removed 3 bases from V and 7 bases from J, with 23 bases in between.